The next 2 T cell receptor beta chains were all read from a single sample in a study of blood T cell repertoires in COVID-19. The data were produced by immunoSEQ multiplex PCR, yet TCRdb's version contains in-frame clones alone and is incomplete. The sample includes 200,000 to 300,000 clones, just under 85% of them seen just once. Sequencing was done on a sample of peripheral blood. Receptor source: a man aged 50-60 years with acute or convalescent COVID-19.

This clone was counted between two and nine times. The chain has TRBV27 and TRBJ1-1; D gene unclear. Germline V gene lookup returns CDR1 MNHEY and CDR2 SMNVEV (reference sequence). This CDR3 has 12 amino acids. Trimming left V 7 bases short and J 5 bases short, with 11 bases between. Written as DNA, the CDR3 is TGTGCCAGCATGAGGGTCGGTACTGAAGCTTTCTTT. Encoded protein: CASMRVGTEAFF.

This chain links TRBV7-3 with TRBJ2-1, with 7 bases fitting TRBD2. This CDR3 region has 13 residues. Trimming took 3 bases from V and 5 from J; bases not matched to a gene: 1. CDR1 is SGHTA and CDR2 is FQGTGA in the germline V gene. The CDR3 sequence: CASSFGTNNEQFF. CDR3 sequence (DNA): TGTGCCAGCAGCTTCGGGACTAACAATGAGCAGTTCTTC.